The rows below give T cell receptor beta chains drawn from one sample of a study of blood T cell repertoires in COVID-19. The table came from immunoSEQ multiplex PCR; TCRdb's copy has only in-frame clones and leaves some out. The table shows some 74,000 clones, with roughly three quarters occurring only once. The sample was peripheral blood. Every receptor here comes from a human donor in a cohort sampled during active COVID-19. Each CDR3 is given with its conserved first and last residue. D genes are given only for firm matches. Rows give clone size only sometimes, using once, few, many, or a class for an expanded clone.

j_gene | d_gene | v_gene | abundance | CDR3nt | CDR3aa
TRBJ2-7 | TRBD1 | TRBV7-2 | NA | TGTGCCAGCAGCTTAACCGGGACAGGGTCTTACGAGCAGTACTTC | CASSLTGTGSYEQYF
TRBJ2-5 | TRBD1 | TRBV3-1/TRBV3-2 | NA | TGTGCCAGCAGACCCGGGACAGATAGAGAGACCCAGTACTTC | CASRPGTDRETQYF
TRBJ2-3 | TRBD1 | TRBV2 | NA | TGTGCCAGCAGTGAATGGACAGGGGTCACAGATACGCAGTATTTT | CASSEWTGVTDTQYF
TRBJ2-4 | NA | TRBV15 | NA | TGTGCCACCAGCAGATACCAGGGGGGTCTAGCCAAAAACATTCAGTACTTC | CATSRYQGGLAKNIQYF
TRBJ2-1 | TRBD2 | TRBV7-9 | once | TGTGCCAGCAGGTTAGCGGGGGGGCATAATGAGCAGTTCTTC | CASRLAGGHNEQFF
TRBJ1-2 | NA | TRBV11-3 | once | TGTGCCAGCAGCCTAGCAGGGTATAACTATGGCTACACCTTC | CASSLAGYNYGYTF
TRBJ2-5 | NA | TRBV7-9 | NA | TGTGCCAGCAGCTACACAGGCCACCAAACTTCAAGAGTTTCCCAGTACTTC | CASSYTGHQTSRVSQYF
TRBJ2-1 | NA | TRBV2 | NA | TGTGCCAGCACGGTAGACAGTGAGCAGTTCTTC | CASTVDSEQFF
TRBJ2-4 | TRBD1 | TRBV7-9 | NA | TGTGCCAGCAGCATGGACAGGGCACTCATTCAGTACTTC | CASSMDRALIQYF
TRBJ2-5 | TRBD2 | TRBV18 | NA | TGTGCCAGCTCAGAGGGGCTAGCGGGAGGACAGTACCAAGAGACCCAGTACTTC | CASSEGLAGGQYQETQYF
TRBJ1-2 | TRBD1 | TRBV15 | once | TGTGCCACCAGCCAAGGACAGGCCCCAGGCTACACCTTC | CATSQGQAPGYTF
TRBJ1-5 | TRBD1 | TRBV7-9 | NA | TGTGCCAGCAGCACCGACAGGGGGCGAACGCAGCCCCAGCATTTT | CASSTDRGRTQPQHF
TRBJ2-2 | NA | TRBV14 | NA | TGTGCCAGCAGCCAGTTTCGGACCGGGGAGCTGTTTTTT | CASSQFRTGELFF
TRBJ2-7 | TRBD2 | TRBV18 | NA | TGTGCCAGCTCACCCCCGACTAGCGTGTACGAGCAGTACTTC | CASSPPTSVYEQYF